These 6 T cell receptor beta chains share one sample of origin, sequenced in a study of T-cell reconstitution after alpha-beta-depleted transplantation in children. For TCRbeta, the library was prepared with unique molecular identifiers. TCRdb re-derived calls from the PCR reads in MiXCR, one entry per CDR3 protein. The sample lists 170,000 or so distinct CDR3 sequences; about 6.4% were seen once. This material consisted of PBMCs from the stem cell graft donor, taken from the stem cell graft. The receptors were sampled from a human donor who donated a stem cell graft to a child with Wiskott-Aldrich syndrome.

This clonotype appeared many times. The CDR3 loop is CASSSRAGPDTQYF. DNA for the CDR3: TGTGCCAGCAGCTCCCGGGCGGGGCCAGATACGCAGTATTTT. J is TRBJ2-3 and V is TRBV7-9, with D possibly TRBD2 on 6 matching bases. Germline-derived CDR1 and CDR2 are SEHNR and FQNEAQ (reference sequence). V lost 4 bases and J lost 4, with 12 bases in between. The CDR3 sequence is 14 residues long.

This clonotype came up many times. This chain links TRBV6-1 with TRBJ2-3, with D possibly matching TRBD2 (6 bases). Germline CDR1 is MNHNS and CDR2 is SASEGT. The CDR3 runs to 14 residues. The ends were cut back, 7 bases at V and 0 bases at J, with 11 bases in the middle. DNA for the CDR3: TGTGCCAGCAAAGGGACTCCCAGCACAGATACGCAGTATTTT. Its translation: CASKGTPSTDTQYF.

V is TRBV7-9 and J is TRBJ2-7, with D perhaps TRBD1 or TRBD2 (5 bases each). This CDR3 spans 13 amino acids. CDR1 and CDR2 from the germline V gene are SEHNR and FQNEAQ (reference sequence). V was pared by 8 bases and J by 5 bases, with 16 bases between. CDR3 amino acids: CASGGGALDEQYF. The CDR3 nucleotides are TGTGCCAGCGGGGGTGGGGCTCTCGACGAGCAGTACTTC.

This clonotype was counted at least ten times. The chain carries TRBV20-1 and TRBJ1-6; possibly TRBD1 for D (5 bases). Trimming removed 3 bases from V and 4 bases from J, with 10 bases in between. CDR1 and CDR2 from the germline V gene are DFQATT and SNEGSKA (reference sequence). CDR3 size: 14 residues. In DNA form, the CDR3 reads TGCAGTGCTAGTGGGGGGACTTATAATTCACCCCTCCACTTT. This encodes CSASGGTYNSPLHF.

This CDR3 is CASSRGDRLSDGYTF. CDR3 in DNA: TGTGCCAGCAGCCGCGGGGACAGGTTATCGGATGGCTACACCTTC. This chain uses TRBV7-9 with TRBJ1-2; 8 bases map to TRBD1. The germline V gene encodes CDR1 SEHNR and CDR2 FQNEAQ (reference sequence). The CDR3 totals 15 residues. Losses at the gene ends were 5 bases for V and 6 bases for J; bases not matched to a gene: 11.

The chain is built from TRBV6-5 and TRBJ1-6; maybe TRBD1 (5 bases). V lost 5 bases and J 12 bases, leaving 29 bases between the germline ends. The germline gives CDR1 MNHEY, CDR2 SVGAGI. CDR3 length equals 18 residues. The CDR3: CASSQDPGTAGWVGPLHF. CDR3 nucleotides: TGTGCCAGCAGTCAGGATCCCGGGACCGCGGGTTGGGTCGGACCCCTCCACTTT.